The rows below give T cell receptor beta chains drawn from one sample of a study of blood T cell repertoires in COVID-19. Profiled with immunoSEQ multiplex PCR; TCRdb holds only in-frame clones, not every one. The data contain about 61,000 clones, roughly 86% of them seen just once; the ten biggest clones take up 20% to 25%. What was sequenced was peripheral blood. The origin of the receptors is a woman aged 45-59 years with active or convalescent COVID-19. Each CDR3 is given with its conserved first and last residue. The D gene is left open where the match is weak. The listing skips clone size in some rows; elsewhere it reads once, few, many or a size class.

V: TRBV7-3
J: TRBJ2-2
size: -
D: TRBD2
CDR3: CASSRSGADTGELFF
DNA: TGTGCCAGCAGCCGTAGCGGGGCCGATACCGGGGAGCTGTTTTTT

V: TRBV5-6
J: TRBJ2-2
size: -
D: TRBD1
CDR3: CASSLQGGPGELFF
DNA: TGTGCCAGCAGCCTACAAGGGGGCCCCGGGGAGCTGTTTTTT

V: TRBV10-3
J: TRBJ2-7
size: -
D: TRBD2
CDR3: CATYPGLAGAEQYF
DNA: TGTGCCACGTACCCGGGACTAGCGGGAGCCGAGCAGTACTTC

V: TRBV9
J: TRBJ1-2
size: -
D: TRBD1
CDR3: CASSVGQGFYGYTF
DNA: TGTGCCAGCAGCGTAGGACAGGGTTTCTATGGCTACACCTTC

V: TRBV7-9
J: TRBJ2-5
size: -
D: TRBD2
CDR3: CASSSRTSGIQETQYF
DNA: TGTGCCAGCAGCTCACGGACTAGCGGGATTCAAGAGACCCAGTACTTC

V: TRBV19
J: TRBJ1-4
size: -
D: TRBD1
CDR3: CASTPDRATNEKLFF
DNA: TGTGCCAGTACCCCGGACAGGGCAACTAATGAAAAACTGTTTTTT

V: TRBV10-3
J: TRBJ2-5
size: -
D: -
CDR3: CATVRDTYSETQYF
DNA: TGTGCCACTGTCCGGGACACTTATTCAGAGACCCAGTACTTC

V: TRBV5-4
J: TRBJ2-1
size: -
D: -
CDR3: CASSLLARPSNEQFF
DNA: TGTGCCAGCAGCTTGCTTGCGCGTCCCTCGAATGAGCAGTTCTTC

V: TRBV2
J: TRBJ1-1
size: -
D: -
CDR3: CASKDRGNWNTEAFF
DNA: TGTGCCAGCAAGGATCGAGGGAATTGGAACACTGAAGCTTTCTTT

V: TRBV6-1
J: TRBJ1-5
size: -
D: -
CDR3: CASSEEEEVLSNQPQHF
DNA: TGTGCCAGCAGTGAAGAAGAGGAAGTCTTGAGCAATCAGCCCCAGCATTTT

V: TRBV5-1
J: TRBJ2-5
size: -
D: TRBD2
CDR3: CASSSLSGRAEETQYF
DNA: TGCGCCAGCAGCTCACTTAGCGGGAGGGCCGAGGAGACCCAGTACTTC

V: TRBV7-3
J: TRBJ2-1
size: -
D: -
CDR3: CASSPTGYSDNEQFF
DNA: TGTGCCAGCAGCCCTACGGGGTATTCGGACAATGAGCAGTTCTTC

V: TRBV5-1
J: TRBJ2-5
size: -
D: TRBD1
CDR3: CASSLGGQGQETQYF
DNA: TGCGCCAGCAGCCTAGGGGGACAGGGTCAAGAGACCCAGTACTTC

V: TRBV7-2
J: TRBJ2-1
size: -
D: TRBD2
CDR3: CASSLGLAGGSGGQFF
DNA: TGTGCCAGCAGCTTGGGACTAGCGGGAGGATCGGGCGGGCAGTTCTTC

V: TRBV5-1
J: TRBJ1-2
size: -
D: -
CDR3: CASSFGTTNYGYTF
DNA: TGCGCCAGCAGCTTCGGGACAACTAACTATGGCTACACCTTC

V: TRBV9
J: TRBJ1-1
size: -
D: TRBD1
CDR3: CASSPRTGNTEAFF
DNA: TGTGCCAGCAGCCCCCGGACAGGGAACACTGAAGCTTTCTTT

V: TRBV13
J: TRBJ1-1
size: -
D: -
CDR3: CASSPADEGDTEAFF
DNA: TGTGCCAGCAGCCCCGCAGACGAGGGGGACACTGAAGCTTTCTTT

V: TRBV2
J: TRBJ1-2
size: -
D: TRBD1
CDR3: CASSEEAWGQGKYGYTF
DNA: TGTGCCAGCAGTGAAGAAGCGTGGGGACAGGGGAAGTATGGCTACACCTTC

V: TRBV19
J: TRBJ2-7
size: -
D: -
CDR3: CASSSLGRSEQYF
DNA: TGTGCCAGTAGTTCCCTGGGGCGATCCGAGCAGTACTTC

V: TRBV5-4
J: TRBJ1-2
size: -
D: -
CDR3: CASSLTGFYGYTF
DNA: TGTGCCAGCAGCTTGACAGGGTTCTATGGCTACACCTTC

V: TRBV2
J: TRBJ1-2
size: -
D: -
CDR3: CAGQGGSLEGGYTF
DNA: TGTGCAGGCCAAGGAGGGTCGCTCGAGGGGGGCTACACCTTC

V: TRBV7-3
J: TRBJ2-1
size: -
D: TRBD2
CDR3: CASSPSGRANNEQFF
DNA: TGTGCCAGCAGTCCAAGCGGGAGGGCCAACAATGAGCAGTTCTTC

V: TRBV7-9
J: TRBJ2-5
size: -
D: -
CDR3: CASSPGSQETQYF
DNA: TGTGCCAGCAGCCCCGGGTCCCAAGAGACCCAGTACTTC

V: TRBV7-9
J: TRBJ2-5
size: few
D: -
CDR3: CASSFGGGQETQYF
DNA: TGTGCCAGCAGCTTTGGCGGAGGACAAGAGACCCAGTACTTC

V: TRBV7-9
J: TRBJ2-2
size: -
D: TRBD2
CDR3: CASSLEALAGVPLPGELFF
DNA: TGTGCCAGCAGCTTAGAGGCCCTAGCGGGAGTCCCTTTACCGGGGGAGCTGTTTTTT

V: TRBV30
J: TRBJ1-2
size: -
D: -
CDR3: CAWSPWEGDGYTF
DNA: TGTGCCTGGAGTCCCTGGGAAGGGGATGGCTACACCTTC

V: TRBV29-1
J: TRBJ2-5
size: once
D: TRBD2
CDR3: CSVGSGSGRGETQYF
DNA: TGCAGCGTTGGTAGCGGGAGCGGGAGGGGCGAGACCCAGTACTTC

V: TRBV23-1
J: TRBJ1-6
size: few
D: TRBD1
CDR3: CASSNRGQGNSPLHF
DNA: TGCGCCAGCAGCAACCGGGGACAGGGTAATTCACCCCTCCACTTT

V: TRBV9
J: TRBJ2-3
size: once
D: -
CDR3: CASSADGIGTDTQYF
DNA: TGTGCCAGCAGCGCCGACGGGATTGGAACAGATACGCAGTATTTT

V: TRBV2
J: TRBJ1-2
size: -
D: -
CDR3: CARRTVGGYTF
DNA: TGTGCGCGACGGACAGTCGGTGGCTACACCTTC

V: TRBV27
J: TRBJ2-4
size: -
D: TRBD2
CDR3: CASSLSGRLAGVWSAKNIQYF
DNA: TGTGCCAGCAGTTTATCGGGACGACTAGCGGGAGTCTGGTCGGCCAAAAACATTCAGTACTTC

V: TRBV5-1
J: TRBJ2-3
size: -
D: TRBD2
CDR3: CASSRAGDERDTQYF
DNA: TGCGCCAGCAGTCGAGCGGGAGATGAAAGGGATACGCAGTATTTT

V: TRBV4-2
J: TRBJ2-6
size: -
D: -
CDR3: CASSQDEGAGANVLTF
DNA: TGTGCCAGCAGCCAAGATGAGGGGGCTGGGGCCAACGTCCTGACTTTC

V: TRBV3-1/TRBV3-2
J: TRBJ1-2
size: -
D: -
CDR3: CASSPPNSARGYGYTF
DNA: TGTGCCAGCAGCCCTCCGAACTCGGCCCGGGGCTATGGCTACACCTTC

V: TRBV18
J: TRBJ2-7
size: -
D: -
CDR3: CASSPGRGERGPAYYEQYF
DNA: TGTGCCAGCTCACCAGGTAGGGGGGAGCGGGGACCCGCATACTACGAGCAGTACTTC

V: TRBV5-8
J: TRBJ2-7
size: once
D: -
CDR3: CASTAGSYEQYF
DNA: TGTGCCAGCACCGCGGGATCCTACGAGCAGTACTTC

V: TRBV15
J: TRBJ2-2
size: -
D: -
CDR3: CATSRAQGHTGELFF
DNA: TGTGCCACCAGCAGAGCCCAGGGCCATACCGGGGAGCTGTTTTTT

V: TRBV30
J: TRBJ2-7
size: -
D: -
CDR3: CAWSTGSYEQYF
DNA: TGTGCCTGGAGTACAGGCTCCTACGAGCAGTACTTC

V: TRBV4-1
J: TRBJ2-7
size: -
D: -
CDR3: CASSGGGGAGYEQYF
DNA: TGCGCCAGCAGCGGTGGAGGGGGCGCGGGCTACGAGCAGTACTTC

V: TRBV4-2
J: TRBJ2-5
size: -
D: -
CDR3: CASSQRAEQETQYF
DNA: TGTGCCAGCAGCCAGCGAGCGGAGCAAGAGACCCAGTACTTC

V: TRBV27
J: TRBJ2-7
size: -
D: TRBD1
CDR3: CASTGGETYEQYF
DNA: TGTGCCAGCACAGGGGGCGAAACCTACGAGCAGTACTTC

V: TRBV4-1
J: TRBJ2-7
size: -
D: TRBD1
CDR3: CASSQLDRASYEQYF
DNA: TGCGCCAGCAGCCAGCTAGACAGGGCCTCCTACGAGCAGTACTTC

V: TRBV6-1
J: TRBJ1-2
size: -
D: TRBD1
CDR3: CASSEVGTGGNGYTF
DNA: TGTGCCAGCAGTGAAGTTGGGACAGGCGGAAATGGCTACACCTTC

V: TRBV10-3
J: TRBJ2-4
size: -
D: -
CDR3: CAISDGYLREAKNIQYF
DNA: TGTGCCATCAGTGACGGTTACCTGAGGGAAGCCAAAAACATTCAGTACTTC

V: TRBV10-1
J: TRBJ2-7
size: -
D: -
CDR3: CAKVGGVIHEQYF
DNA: TGCGCCAAAGTAGGGGGAGTCATCCACGAGCAGTACTTC

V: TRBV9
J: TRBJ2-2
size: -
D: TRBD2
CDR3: CASSAPSGRTRDTGELFF
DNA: TGTGCCAGCAGCGCTCCCAGCGGGAGGACTCGAGACACCGGGGAGCTGTTTTTT

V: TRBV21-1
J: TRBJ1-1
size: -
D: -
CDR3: CASSKPPHVMNTEAFF
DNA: TGTGCCAGCAGCAAGCCACCACATGTGATGAACACTGAAGCTTTCTTT

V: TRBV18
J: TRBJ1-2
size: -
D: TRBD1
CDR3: CASSPPGQGANYGYTF
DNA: TGTGCCAGCTCACCCCCCGGACAGGGGGCCAACTATGGCTACACCTTC

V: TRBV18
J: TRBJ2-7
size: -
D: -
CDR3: CASSPPERGSHLSSEQYF
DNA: TGTGCCAGCTCACCACCAGAACGAGGATCCCACCTCTCGAGCGAGCAGTACTTC

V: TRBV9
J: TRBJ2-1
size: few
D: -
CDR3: CASSVVGTEQFF
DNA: TGTGCCAGCAGCGTAGTGGGCACTGAGCAGTTCTTC

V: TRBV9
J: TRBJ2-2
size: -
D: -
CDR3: CASSVARLAGAGELFF
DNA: TGTGCCAGCAGCGTAGCTAGGCTAGCTGGCGCCGGGGAGCTGTTTTTT

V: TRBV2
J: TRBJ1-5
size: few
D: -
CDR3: CASSVTDQPQHF
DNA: TGTGCCAGCAGCGTAACTGATCAGCCCCAGCATTTT